Below are 23 T cell receptor beta chains sequenced from a single sample in a study of T cell repertoires in cytomegalovirus infection. In TCRdb, the reads were re-called with MiXCR into one record per CDR3 protein. The sample has 700,000 to 850,000 distinct CDR3 sequences, 30% to 35% seen once. The antigens for these receptors are not known. The sample consisted of cultured CD8+ T cells from PBMCs, taken from culture after CMV antigen stimulation. Receptors were obtained from a human donor in good health (CMV status not recorded). Some clones in this sample may be carry-over from other donors' samples.

The sample holds a few counts of this clonotype. DNA for the CDR3: TGTGCCAGCAGTTACTCTTTTACGGGACAGATGAACACTGAAGCTTTCTTT. Protein product: CASSYSFTGQMNTEAFF. The V and J genes are TRBV6-5 and TRBJ1-1; 7 bases are shared with TRBD1. Germline V gene sequence: CDR1 MNHEY, CDR2 SVGAGI. With V trimmed by 0 bases and J by 0 bases, 7 bases remained unmatched. The CDR3 covers 17 residues.

This clonotype was observed many times. The CDR3 bases are TGTGCCAGCAGCTTTTTACGGTCGACCTTCGAAGCTTTCTTT. Translation: CASSFLRSTFEAFF. The chain is built from TRBV7-9 and TRBJ1-1; D not certain. Trimming took 3 bases from V and 8 from J, leaving 16 bases between them. Germline V gene data show CDR1 as SEHNR and CDR2 as FQNEAQ (reference sequence). The CDR3 is 14 residues long.

The chain employs TRBV20-1 and TRBJ2-2; D may match TRBD1 or TRBD2 (5 bases each). The length of the CDR3 is 14 residues. The V and J ends lost 2 bases and 6 bases respectively, with 13 bases between them. CDR1 and CDR2 from the germline V gene are DFQATT and SNEGSKA (reference sequence). The CDR3 sequence is CSARNPRGPGELFF. Written as DNA, the CDR3 is TGCAGTGCTAGAAATCCCCGGGGACCCGGGGAGCTGTTTTTT.

This clonotype has a handful of counts. CDR3 sequence: CASSRTGGFGNQPQHF. The DNA of the CDR3 is TGTGCCAGCAGCCGGACAGGGGGCTTCGGCAATCAGCCCCAGCATTTT. The chain uses TRBV6-5 and TRBJ1-5; 11 nucleotides match TRBD1. V trimming: 6 bases; J trimming: 2 bases; junction bases outside the gene matches: 6. The germline V gene encodes CDR1 MNHEY and CDR2 SVGAGI. The CDR3 is 16 amino acids.

V usage is TRBV6-5 and J usage is TRBJ2-1, with 7 bases fitting TRBD2. The CDR3 runs 18 residues. V dropped 0 bases and J dropped 1; count of bases not matched to a gene: 9. Germline-derived CDR1 and CDR2 are MNHEY and SVGAGI. Here the CDR3 reads CASSYSSGTGGSYNEQFF. The DNA for the CDR3 is TGTGCCAGCAGTTACTCGAGCGGTACGGGGGGATCCTACAATGAGCAGTTCTTC.

Only a few counts were recorded for this clonotype. V and J are TRBV6-2 or TRBV6-3 and TRBJ1-5, with a weak D call TRBD1 (5 bases). The germline V and J ends were trimmed by 10 bases and 2 bases, with 9 bases remaining between them. CDR3 size: 12 residues. Germline V gene lookup returns CDR1 MNHEY and CDR2 SVGEGT. The CDR3 sequence: CATEQGNQPQHF. CDR3 DNA: TGTGCCACCGAACAGGGCAATCAGCCCCAGCATTTT.

V gene TRBV12-3 or TRBV12-4 combines with J gene TRBJ2-1, with 12 bases matching TRBD2. Trimming took 8 bases from V and 4 from J; bases not matched to a gene: 6. The CDR3 loop spans 15 amino acids. The CDR3: CASVSSGGVYNEQFF. In DNA, the CDR3 is TGTGCCAGCGTCTCTAGCGGGGGGGTTTACAATGAGCAGTTCTTC.

The chain links TRBV2 to TRBJ2-3, with a weak D call TRBD2 (6 bases). V was cut by 3 bases and J by 2 bases, with 15 bases left in between. Per the germline V gene, CDR1 is SNHLY and CDR2 is FYNNEI. The CDR3 has 16 residues. The CDR3 here is CASSEGGPRSTDTQYF. Here the CDR3 DNA reads TGTGCCAGCAGTGAGGGAGGCCCTCGTTCCACAGATACGCAGTATTTT.

This clonotype was seen more than once but under ten times. The rearrangement joins TRBV7-9 to TRBJ1-1; 8 bases map to TRBD1. V dropped 5 bases and J dropped 4; count of bases not matched to a gene: 15. Germline CDR1 is SEHNR and CDR2 is FQNEAQ (reference sequence). The length of the CDR3 is 17 residues. Written as DNA, the CDR3 is TGTGCCAGCAGCCCCGACTTACTAGGACAGGGCGGCACTGAAGCTTTCTTT. Its translation: CASSPDLLGQGGTEAFF.

The chain combines TRBV27 with TRBJ2-5; perhaps TRBD2 as D (6 bases). V was shortened by 3 bases and J by 4 bases, with 15 bases between the two germline ends. Per the germline V gene, CDR1 is MNHEY and CDR2 is SMNVEV (reference sequence). This CDR3 comprises 15 residues. In nucleotides, the CDR3 is TGTGCCAGCAGTTTCGCTCGACTAGACGGAGAGACCCAGTACTTC. Encoded protein: CASSFARLDGETQYF.

The rearrangement links TRBV24-1 to TRBJ2-5; unclear D gene. CDR3 length: 15 residues. V lost 3 bases to trimming and J lost 2 bases, with 12 bases between them. Per the germline V gene, CDR1 is KGHDR and CDR2 is SFDVKD. CDR3 sequence reads: CATSDPREGQETQYF. The CDR3 DNA reads TGTGCCACCAGTGATCCCCGAGAAGGGCAAGAGACCCAGTACTTC.

The J gene is TRBJ1-2, the V gene TRBV5-1; D is ambiguous. The CDR3 covers 14 residues. V lost 3 bases, J lost 1 base, and 10 bases lay in between. Germline V gene lookup returns CDR1 SGHRS and CDR2 YFSETQ. The CDR3 bases are TGCGCCAGCAGCTGGACCGGCGTTAACTATGGCTACACCTTC. Translated: CASSWTGVNYGYTF.

As for this clonotype: A much larger clone lies a single base off, so this may be a read error. The CDR3 DNA reads as TGTGCCAACAGCTCCCTGGGCCGGGACAGCGAAATGAACACTGAAGCTTTCTTT. It translates to CANSSLGRDSEMNTEAFF. The V gene is TRBV9, the J gene TRBJ1-1, with 7 bases matching TRBD1. Germline loops: CDR1 SGDLS, CDR2 YYNGEE. The CDR3 length is 18 residues.

This clonotype occurred a few times. The chain has TRBV27 and TRBJ1-2, with 9 bases aligning to TRBD1. This CDR3 region has 15 residues. Germline V gene sequence: CDR1 MNHEY, CDR2 SMNVEV (reference sequence). V dropped 7 bases and J dropped 5; count of bases not matched to a gene: 11. This chain's CDR3 is CASNLDRGDPYGYTF. CDR3 DNA sequence: TGTGCCAGCAACCTGGACAGGGGCGACCCGTATGGCTACACCTTC.

This clonotype was recorded a few times. The chain employs TRBV28 and TRBJ1-3; TRBD1 matches 9 bases. CDR1 and CDR2 (germline): MDHEN, SYDVKM. The CDR3 runs to 17 residues. Trimming at V came to 5 bases and at J to 0 bases, leaving 8 bases not matched to a gene. The CDR3 protein is CASSTYQQGASGNTIYF. The CDR3 bases are TGTGCCAGCAGTACTTACCAACAGGGGGCCTCTGGAAACACCATATATTTT. The whole variable domain, filled in from reference TRBV28 and TRBJ1-3, reads DVKVTQSSRYLVKRTGEKVFLECVQDMDHENMFWYRQDPGLGLRLIYFSYDVKMKEKGDIPEGYSVSREKKERFSLILESASTNQTSMYLCASSTYQQGASGNTIYFGEGSWLTVV.

There are a few counts of this clonotype. The chain combines TRBV6-1 with TRBJ2-6, with D tentatively TRBD1 (5 bases). The CDR3 runs to 16 residues. Germline V lookup: CDR1 MNHNS, CDR2 SASEGT. Trimming pared 5 bases from V and 0 bases from J, leaving 11 bases between. CDR3 nucleotides: TGTGCCAGCAGTCCGACAGTTTACTCTGGGGCCAACGTCCTGACTTTC. Translating it yields CASSPTVYSGANVLTF.

This clonotype was seen a few times. This chain connects TRBV6-1 to TRBJ1-5; D not certain. Germline values: CDR1 MNHNS, CDR2 SASEGT. This CDR3 spans 16 amino acids. Trimming cost V 3 bases and J 5 bases, with 17 bases left between them. CDR3: CASSEESRKGYQPQHF. The CDR3 coding sequence is TGTGCCAGCAGTGAGGAGTCTAGAAAGGGATATCAGCCCCAGCATTTT.

This clonotype was picked up a small number of times. The J gene is TRBJ1-1, the V gene TRBV6-6, with D perhaps TRBD1 (6 bases). This CDR3 region has 13 residues. The ends were cut back, 6 bases at V and 4 bases at J, with 12 bases in the middle. Germline V CDR1 and CDR2: MNHNY, SVGAGI (reference sequence). The DNA for the CDR3 is TGTGCCAGCAGAGGGGGAGGGAGCACTGAAGCTTTCTTT. Its protein is CASRGGGSTEAFF.

This clonotype was seen only a few times. The chain carries TRBV2 and TRBJ1-1; D may be TRBD1 (6 bases). The CDR3 has 13 amino acids. The germline V gene has CDR1 SNHLY and CDR2 FYNNEI. Trimming shortened V by 4 bases and J by 10 bases, and 16 bases separated the two germline ends. CDR3 protein: CASSGRSRGGAFF. The CDR3, as DNA: TGTGCCAGCAGTGGAAGGTCCAGGGGAGGAGCTTTCTTT.

In this sample, this clonotype turned up a few times. This chain links TRBV6-5 with TRBJ2-3, with 12 bases matching TRBD1. The CDR3 sequence is 16 residues long. Germline values: CDR1 MNHEY, CDR2 SVGAGI. V lost 0 bases to trimming and J lost 7 bases; unmatched junction nucleotides: 5. The CDR3 sequence is CASSYSIGTGGYTQYF. CDR3 nucleotide sequence: TGTGCCAGCAGTTACTCGATTGGGACAGGGGGCTATACGCAGTATTTT.

This clonotype has only a few counts. This rearrangement joins TRBV4-1 to TRBJ2-7, with 14 bases aligning to TRBD2. Losses at the gene ends were 0 bases for V and 6 bases for J; bases not matched to a gene: 16. This CDR3 has 20 amino acids. From germline, CDR1 is MGHRA and CDR2 YSYEKL. This chain's CDR3 is CASSQEPTFPGLAGEGEQYF. The CDR3 bases are TGCGCCAGCAGCCAAGAACCCACATTCCCGGGACTAGCGGGGGAGGGCGAGCAGTACTTC.

The chain is built from TRBV6-6 and TRBJ1-4, with D hard to call. From germline, CDR1 is MNHNY and CDR2 SVGAGI (reference sequence). CDR3 size: 13 residues. V gave up 1 base and J gave up 5 bases, with 5 bases separating them. The CDR3 loop reads CASSYFPNEKLFF. The CDR3 region has the DNA TGTGCCAGCAGTTACTTCCCGAATGAAAAACTGTTTTTT.

This clonotype was seen a few times. The rearrangement links TRBV7-9 to TRBJ2-5, with TRBD1 matching 7 bases. The V and J ends lost 3 bases and 2 bases, in that order; junction bases with no gene match: 6. Germline CDR1 reads SEHNR; CDR2 reads FQNEAQ (reference sequence). There are 15 residues in the CDR3. The CDR3 region is CASSFRDRQQETQYF. CDR3 sequence (DNA): TGTGCCAGCAGCTTCCGGGACAGACAACAAGAGACCCAGTACTTC.